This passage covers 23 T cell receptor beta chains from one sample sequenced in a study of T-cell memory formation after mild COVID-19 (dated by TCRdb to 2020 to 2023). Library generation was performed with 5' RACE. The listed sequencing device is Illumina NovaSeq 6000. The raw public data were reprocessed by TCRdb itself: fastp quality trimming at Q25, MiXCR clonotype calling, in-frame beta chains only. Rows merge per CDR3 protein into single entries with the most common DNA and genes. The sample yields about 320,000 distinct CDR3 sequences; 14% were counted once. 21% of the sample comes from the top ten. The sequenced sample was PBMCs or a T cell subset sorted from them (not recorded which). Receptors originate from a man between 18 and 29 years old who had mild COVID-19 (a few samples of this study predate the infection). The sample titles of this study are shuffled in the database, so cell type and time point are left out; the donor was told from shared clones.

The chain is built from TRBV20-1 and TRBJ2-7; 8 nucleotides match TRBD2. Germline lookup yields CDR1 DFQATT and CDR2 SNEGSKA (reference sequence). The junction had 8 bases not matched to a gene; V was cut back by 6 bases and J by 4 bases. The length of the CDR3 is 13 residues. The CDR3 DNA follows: TGCAGTGCCCGGGAGGGGGACCTATACGAGCAGTACTTC. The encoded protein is CSAREGDLYEQYF.

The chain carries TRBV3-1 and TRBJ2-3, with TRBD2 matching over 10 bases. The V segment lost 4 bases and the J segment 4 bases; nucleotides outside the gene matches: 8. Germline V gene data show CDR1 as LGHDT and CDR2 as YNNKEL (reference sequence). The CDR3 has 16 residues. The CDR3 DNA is TGTGCCAGCAGCCCCTACGGGAGCGGGGGGGCAGATACGCAGTATTTT. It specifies CASSPYGSGGADTQYF.

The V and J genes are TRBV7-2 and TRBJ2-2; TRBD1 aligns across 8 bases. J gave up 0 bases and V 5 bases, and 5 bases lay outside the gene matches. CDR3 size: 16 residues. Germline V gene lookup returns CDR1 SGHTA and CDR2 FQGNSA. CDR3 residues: CASSHRGDTNTGELFF. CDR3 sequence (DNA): TGTGCCAGCAGCCACAGGGGGGACACGAACACCGGGGAGCTGTTTTTT.

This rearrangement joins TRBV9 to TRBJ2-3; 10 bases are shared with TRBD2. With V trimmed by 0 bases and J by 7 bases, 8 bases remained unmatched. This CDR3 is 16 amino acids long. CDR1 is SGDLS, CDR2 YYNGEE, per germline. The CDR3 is CASSVGVSGGTYTQYF. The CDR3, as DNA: TGTGCCAGCAGCGTAGGGGTTAGCGGGGGGACATATACGCAGTATTTT.

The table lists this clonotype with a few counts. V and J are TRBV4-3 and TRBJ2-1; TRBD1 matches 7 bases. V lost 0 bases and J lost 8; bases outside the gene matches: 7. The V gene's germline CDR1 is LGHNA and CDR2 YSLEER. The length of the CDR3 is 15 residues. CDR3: CASSQDRNRGYEQFF. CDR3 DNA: TGCGCCAGCAGCCAAGATAGAAACAGGGGATATGAGCAGTTCTTC.

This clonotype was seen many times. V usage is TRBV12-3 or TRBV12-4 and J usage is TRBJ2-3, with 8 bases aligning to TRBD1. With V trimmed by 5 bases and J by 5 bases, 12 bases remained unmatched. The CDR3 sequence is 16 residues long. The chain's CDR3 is CASSPPRQGTGDTQYF. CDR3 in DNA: TGTGCCAGCAGTCCCCCGCGACAGGGGACTGGAGATACGCAGTATTTT.

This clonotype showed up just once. The CDR3 here is CASSRDGMYGYTF. As DNA, the CDR3 is TGTGCCAGCAGCCGGGACGGAATGTATGGCTACACCTTC. V is TRBV14 and J is TRBJ1-2; TRBD1 might be the D (5 bases). The CDR3 is 13 residues long. The germline V and J ends were trimmed by 4 bases and 5 bases, with 11 bases remaining between them. CDR1 and CDR2 from the germline V gene are SGHDN and FVKESK.

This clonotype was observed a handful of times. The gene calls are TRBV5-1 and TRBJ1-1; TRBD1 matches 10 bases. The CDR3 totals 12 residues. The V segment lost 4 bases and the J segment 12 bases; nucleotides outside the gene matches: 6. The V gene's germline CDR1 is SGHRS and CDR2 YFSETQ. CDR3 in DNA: TGCGCCAGCAGCGGACCGGGACAGGGGACTTTCTTT. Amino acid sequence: CASSGPGQGTFF.

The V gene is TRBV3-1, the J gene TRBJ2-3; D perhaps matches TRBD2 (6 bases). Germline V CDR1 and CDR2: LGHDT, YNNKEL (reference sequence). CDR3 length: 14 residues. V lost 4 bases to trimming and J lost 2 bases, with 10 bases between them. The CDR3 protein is CASSRERVTDTQYF. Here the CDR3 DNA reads TGTGCCAGCAGCCGGGAGCGGGTCACAGATACGCAGTATTTT.

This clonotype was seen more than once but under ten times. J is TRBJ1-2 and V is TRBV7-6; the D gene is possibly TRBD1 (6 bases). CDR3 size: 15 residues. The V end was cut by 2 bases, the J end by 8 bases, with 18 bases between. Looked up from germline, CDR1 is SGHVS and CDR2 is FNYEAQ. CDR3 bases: TGTGCCAGCAGCTTATCGACAGGATCGGCGGGAGGCTACACCTTC. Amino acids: CASSLSTGSAGGYTF.

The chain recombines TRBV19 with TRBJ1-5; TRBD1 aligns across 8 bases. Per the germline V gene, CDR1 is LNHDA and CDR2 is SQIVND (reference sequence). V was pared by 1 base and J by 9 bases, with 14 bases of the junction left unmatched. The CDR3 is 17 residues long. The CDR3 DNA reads TGTGCCAGTAGTATAGCCGCGGACAGGGACGAAACCCGGCCCCAGCATTTT. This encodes CASSIAADRDETRPQHF.

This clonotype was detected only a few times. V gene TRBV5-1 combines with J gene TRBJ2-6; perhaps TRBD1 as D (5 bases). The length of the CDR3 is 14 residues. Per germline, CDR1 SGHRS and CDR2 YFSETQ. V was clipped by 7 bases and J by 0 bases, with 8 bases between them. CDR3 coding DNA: TGCGCCAGCGACAGCGACTCTGGGGCCAACGTCCTGACTTTC. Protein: CASDSDSGANVLTF. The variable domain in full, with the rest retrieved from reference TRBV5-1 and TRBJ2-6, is KAGVTQTPRYLIKTRGQQVTLSCSPISGHRSVSWYQQTPGQGLQFLFEYFSETQRNKGNFPGRFSGRQFSNSRSEMNVSTLELGDSALYLCASDSDSGANVLTFGAGSRLTVL.

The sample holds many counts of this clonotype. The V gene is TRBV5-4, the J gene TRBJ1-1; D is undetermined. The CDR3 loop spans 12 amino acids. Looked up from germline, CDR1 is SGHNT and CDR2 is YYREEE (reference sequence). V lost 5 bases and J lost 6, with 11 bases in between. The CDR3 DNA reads TGTGCCAGCAGGGCTGAGACCTCTGAAGCTTTCTTT. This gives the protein CASRAETSEAFF.

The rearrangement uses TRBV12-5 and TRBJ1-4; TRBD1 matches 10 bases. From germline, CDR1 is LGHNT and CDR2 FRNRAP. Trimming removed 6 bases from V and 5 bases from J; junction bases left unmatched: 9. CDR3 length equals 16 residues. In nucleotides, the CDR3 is TGTGCTAGTGGCCTGGGGACAGGGGCCCGAAATGAAAAACTGTTTTTT. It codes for CASGLGTGARNEKLFF.

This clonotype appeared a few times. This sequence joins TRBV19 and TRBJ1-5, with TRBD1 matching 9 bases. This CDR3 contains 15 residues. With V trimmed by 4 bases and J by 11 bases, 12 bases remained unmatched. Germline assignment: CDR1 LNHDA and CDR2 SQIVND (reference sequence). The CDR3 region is CASSKLTGGAGAQHF. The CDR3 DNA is TGTGCCAGTAGTAAGCTAACAGGGGGCGCCGGGGCCCAGCATTTT.

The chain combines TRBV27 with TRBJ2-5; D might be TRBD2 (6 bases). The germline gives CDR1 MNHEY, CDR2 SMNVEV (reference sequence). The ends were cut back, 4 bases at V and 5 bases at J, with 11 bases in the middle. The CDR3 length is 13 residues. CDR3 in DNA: TGTGCCAGCAGTTCCGCGGGACGGGAGACCCAGTACTTC. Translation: CASSSAGRETQYF.

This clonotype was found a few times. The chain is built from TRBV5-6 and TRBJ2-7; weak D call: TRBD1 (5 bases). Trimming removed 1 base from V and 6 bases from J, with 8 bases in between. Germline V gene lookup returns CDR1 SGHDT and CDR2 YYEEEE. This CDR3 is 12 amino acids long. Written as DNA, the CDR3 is TGTGCCAGCAGCTTGCTCAGGGCCGAGCAGTACTTC. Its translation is CASSLLRAEQYF.

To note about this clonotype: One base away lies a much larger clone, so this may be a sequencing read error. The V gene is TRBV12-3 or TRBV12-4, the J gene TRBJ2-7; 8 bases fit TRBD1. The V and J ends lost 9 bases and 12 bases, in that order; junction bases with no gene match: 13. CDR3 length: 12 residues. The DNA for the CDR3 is TGTGCCAGAGGGTGGACAGGGATGAATTGGTACTTC. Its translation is CARGWTGMNWYF.

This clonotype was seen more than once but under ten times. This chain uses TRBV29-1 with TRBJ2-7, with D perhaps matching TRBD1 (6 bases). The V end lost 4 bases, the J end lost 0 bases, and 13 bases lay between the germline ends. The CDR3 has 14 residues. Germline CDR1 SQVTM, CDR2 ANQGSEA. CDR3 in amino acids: CSVGRDTNSYEQYF. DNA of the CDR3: TGCAGCGTTGGAAGGGACACTAACTCCTACGAGCAGTACTTC.

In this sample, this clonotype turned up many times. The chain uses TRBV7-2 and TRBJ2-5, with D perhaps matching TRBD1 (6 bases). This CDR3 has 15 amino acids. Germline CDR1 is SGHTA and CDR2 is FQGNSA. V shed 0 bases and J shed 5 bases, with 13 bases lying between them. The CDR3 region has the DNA TGTGCCAGCAGCTTAGCCTACAGGGTGGTGGAGACCCAGTACTTC. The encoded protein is CASSLAYRVVETQYF.

The CDR3 DNA follows: TGTGCCAGCAGTGACGACGGGACAGAAGCTTTCTTT. It codes for CASSDDGTEAFF. The rearrangement joins TRBV6-5 to TRBJ1-1, with a possible D match to TRBD1 (6 bases). Per the germline V gene, CDR1 is MNHEY and CDR2 is SVGAGI. The CDR3 runs to 12 residues. V was pared by 5 bases and J by 8 bases, with 12 bases between.

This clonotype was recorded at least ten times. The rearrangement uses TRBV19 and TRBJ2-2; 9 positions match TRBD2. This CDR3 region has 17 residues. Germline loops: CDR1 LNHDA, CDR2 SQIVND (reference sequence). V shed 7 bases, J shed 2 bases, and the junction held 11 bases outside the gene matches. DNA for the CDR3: TGTGCCAGTAAGAGCGGTAGCGGGGGCCCCAACACCGGGGAGCTGTTTTTT. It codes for CASKSGSGGPNTGELFF.

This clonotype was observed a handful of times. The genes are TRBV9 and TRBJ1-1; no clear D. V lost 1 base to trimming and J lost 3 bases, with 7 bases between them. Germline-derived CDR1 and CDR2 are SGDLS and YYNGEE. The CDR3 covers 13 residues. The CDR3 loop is CASSVKGHTEAFF. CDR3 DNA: TGTGCCAGCAGCGTAAAAGGCCACACTGAAGCTTTCTTT.